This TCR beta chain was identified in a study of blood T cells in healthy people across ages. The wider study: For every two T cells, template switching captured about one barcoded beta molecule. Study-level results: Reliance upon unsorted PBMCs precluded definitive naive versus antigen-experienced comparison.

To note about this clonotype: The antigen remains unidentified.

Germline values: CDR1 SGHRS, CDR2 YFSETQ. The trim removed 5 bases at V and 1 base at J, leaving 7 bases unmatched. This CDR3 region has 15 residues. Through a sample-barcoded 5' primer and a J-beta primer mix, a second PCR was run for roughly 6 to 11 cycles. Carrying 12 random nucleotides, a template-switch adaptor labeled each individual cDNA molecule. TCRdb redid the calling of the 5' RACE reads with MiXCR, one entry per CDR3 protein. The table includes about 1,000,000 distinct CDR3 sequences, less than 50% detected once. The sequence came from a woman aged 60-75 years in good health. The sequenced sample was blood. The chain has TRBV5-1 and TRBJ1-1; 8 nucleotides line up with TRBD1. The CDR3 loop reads CASSLKTGANTEAFF. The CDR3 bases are TGCGCCAGCAGTTTGAAGACAGGGGCGAACACTGAAGCTTTCTTT.